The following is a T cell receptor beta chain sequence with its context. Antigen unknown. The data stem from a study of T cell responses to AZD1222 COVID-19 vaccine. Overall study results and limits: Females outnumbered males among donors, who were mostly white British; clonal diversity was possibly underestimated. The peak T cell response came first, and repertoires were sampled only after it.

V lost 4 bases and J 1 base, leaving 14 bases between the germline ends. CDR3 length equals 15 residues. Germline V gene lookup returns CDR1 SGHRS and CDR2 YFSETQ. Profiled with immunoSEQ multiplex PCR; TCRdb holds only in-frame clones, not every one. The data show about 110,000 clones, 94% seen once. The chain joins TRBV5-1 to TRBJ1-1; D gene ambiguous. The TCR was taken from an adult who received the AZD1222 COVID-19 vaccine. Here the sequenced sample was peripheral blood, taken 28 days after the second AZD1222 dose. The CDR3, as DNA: TGCGCCAGCAGCCCGCAGATGTCGAGGAACACTGAAGCTTTCTTT. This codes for CASSPQMSRNTEAFF. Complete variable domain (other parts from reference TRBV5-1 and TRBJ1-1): KAGVTQTPRYLIKTRGQQVTLSCSPISGHRSVSWYQQTPGQGLQFLFEYFSETQRNKGNFPGRFSGRQFSNSRSEMNVSTLELGDSALYLCASSPQMSRNTEAFFGQGTRLTVV.